The clone carrying this T cell receptor (beta chain) was recorded once. These data belong to a study of cytomegalovirus exposure and HLA in healthy donors. With 60 Vbeta and 13 Jbeta primers, the PCR was carried out. The assay was immunoSEQ multiplex PCR, and TCRdb's table has in-frame clones only and misses some. The sample shows roughly 200,000 clones, over 60% of them seen only once. V lost 2 bases and J lost 4, with 17 bases in between. CDR3 length equals 16 residues. Germline loops: CDR1 MNHNY, CDR2 SVGAGI (reference sequence). The J gene is TRBJ1-1, the V gene TRBV6-6, with D possibly being TRBD1 (5 bases). Sample: PBMCs. The sequence was obtained from a man between 18 and 29 years old in good health and CMV-seronegative. The CDR3, as DNA: TGTGCCAGCAGTTACGCGCCAGGGACTACGAGCACTGAAGCTTTCTTT. Protein sequence: CASSYAPGTTSTEAFF.